These T cell receptor beta chains were read from a single sample in a study of T-cell memory formation after mild COVID-19. TCRdb independently ran MiXCR on the 5' RACE reads; one entry per CDR3 protein. This sample has roughly 110,000 distinct CDR3 sequences, with 14% found just once. Source material: PBMCs or a T cell subset sorted from them (not recorded which). All receptors come from a man between 18 and 29 years old who had mild COVID-19 (a few samples of this study predate the infection). Cell type and time point are not known. CDR3s include the opening cysteine and the closing phenylalanine or tryptophan. Fields, in order: J gene, D gene, V gene, clone size, CDR3 DNA, CDR3 protein. A D gene is named only where the DNA matches it firmly. Not all rows give a size; the values are once, few, many and, for expanded clones, a class.

>TRBJ2-1|TRBD2|TRBV6-1|NA
TGTGCCAGCAGTCTGCGGGGGGGAGGTCTCAATGAGCAGTTCTTC
CASSLRGGGLNEQFF
>TRBJ2-1|NA|TRBV7-9|many
TGTGCCGGAAGCAGGGGAGCTACCTACAATGAGCAGTTCTTC
CAGSRGATYNEQFF
>TRBJ2-7|NA|TRBV5-1|many
TGCGCCAGCAGCTTGGCCATACTGACGGACTACGAGCAGTACTTC
CASSLAILTDYEQYF
>TRBJ2-1|NA|TRBV12-3/TRBV12-4|few
TGTGCCAGCAGCGGCGCGGTGGGGGTAGGGATCAATGAGCAGTTCTTC
CASSGAVGVGINEQFF
>TRBJ2-1|NA|TRBV7-6|NA
TGTGCCAGCAGCTTAGCGCAGGGGGGTAGCGACAATGAGCAGTTCTTC
CASSLAQGGSDNEQFF
>TRBJ2-3|TRBD1|TRBV6-2/TRBV6-3|NA
TGTGCCAGCAGTCGCTGGGACAGTGACAAAACAGATACGCAGTATTTT
CASSRWDSDKTDTQYF
>TRBJ1-6|NA|TRBV27|few
TGTGCCAGCAGTCCCCGGACCGAGGTCCCTTCACCCCTCCACTTT
CASSPRTEVPSPLHF
>TRBJ1-5|NA|TRBV27|once
TGTGCCAGCAGTGCCGGATTGAGCAATCAGCCCCAGCATTTT
CASSAGLSNQPQHF
>TRBJ2-3|NA|TRBV5-6|NA
TGTGCCAGCAGCGCGAGGGGAACGCAGTATTTT
CASSARGTQYF
>TRBJ1-1|NA|TRBV19|NA
TGTGCCAGTAGTATCCGGGGGAGTGAAGCTTTCTTT
CASSIRGSEAFF
>TRBJ1-4|NA|TRBV7-9|few
TGTGCCAGCAGCTCGAGAGACGGGGCATCAACTAATGAAAAACTGTTTTTT
CASSSRDGASTNEKLFF
>TRBJ2-1|NA|TRBV29-1|NA
TGCAGCGCCTACGGGAGCTCCTACAATGAGCAGTTCTTC
CSAYGSSYNEQFF
>TRBJ2-1|TRBD1|TRBV19|NA
TGTGCCAGTAGTCAACCTGGGACAGGGGGCGCCCATGGCAATGAGCAGTTCTTC
CASSQPGTGGAHGNEQFF
>TRBJ1-1|TRBD1|TRBV4-2|many
TGTGCCAGCAGCCATAATACAGGGGGGGGAACTGAAGCTTTCTTT
CASSHNTGGGTEAFF
>TRBJ2-5|NA|TRBV13|NA
TGTGCCAGCAGCTCAAGGCGTCTGATAGAGACCCAGTACTTC
CASSSRRLIETQYF
>TRBJ1-5|TRBD1|TRBV7-8|NA
TGTGCCAGCAGCTTTGGTACAGGGGGCAATCAGCCCCAGCATTTT
CASSFGTGGNQPQHF
>TRBJ1-5|TRBD1|TRBV27|few
TGTGCCAGCAGGGAAGGGGGCGCGGGAAGCAATCAGCCCCAGCATTTT
CASREGGAGSNQPQHF
>TRBJ2-3|TRBD2|TRBV7-3|NA
TGTGCCAGCAGCCGTAGCGGGGCCGGGACATATACGCAGTATTTT
CASSRSGAGTYTQYF
>TRBJ2-6|NA|TRBV7-9|few
TGTGCCAGCAGCTCCCCAGGTTACTCTGGGGCCAACGTCCTGACTTTC
CASSSPGYSGANVLTF
>TRBJ2-1|NA|TRBV9|NA
TGTGCCAGCAGCGTTAACGGCAATGAGCAGTTCTTC
CASSVNGNEQFF
>TRBJ1-5|NA|TRBV4-1|many
TGCGCCAGCAGCCAAGAGGCCGCCGTCCCCCTGGATCAGCCCCAGCATTTT
CASSQEAAVPLDQPQHF
>TRBJ1-1|NA|TRBV5-1|few
TGCGCCAGCAGCACGGGCTGGAACACTGAAGCTTTCTTT
CASSTGWNTEAFF
>TRBJ2-2|NA|TRBV4-1|few
TGCGCCAGCAGCCAAAATAGGGACACCGGGGAGCTGTTTTTT
CASSQNRDTGELFF
>TRBJ2-1|NA|TRBV29-1|NA
TGCAGCGTTGACTCACATATGGGGACACCCTCCTACAATGAGCAGTTCTTC
CSVDSHMGTPSYNEQFF
>TRBJ2-3|TRBD1|TRBV6-2/TRBV6-3|NA
TGTGCCAGCAGCGACAGGGTCCCAGATACGCAGTATTTT
CASSDRVPDTQYF
>TRBJ2-2|NA|TRBV7-8|few
TGTGCCAGCAGCTTAGGTGCAACGGAAGCCACCGGGGAGCTGTTTTTT
CASSLGATEATGELFF
>TRBJ2-7|NA|TRBV12-5|few
TGTGCTAGTGGTTTGGGACAGCTGACCTACGAGCAGTACTTC
CASGLGQLTYEQYF
>TRBJ2-5|TRBD1|TRBV20-1|few
TGCAGTGCGGGGGGACAGGACCAAGAGACCCAGTACTTC
CSAGGQDQETQYF
>TRBJ2-1|TRBD1|TRBV2|NA
TGTGCCAGCAGTGCCTCGACAGGGAGCTCCTACAATGAGCAGTTCTTC
CASSASTGSSYNEQFF
>TRBJ1-2|NA|TRBV4-1|few
TGCGCCAGCAGCCAAGATCCCGGCTCTAACTATGGCTACACCTTC
CASSQDPGSNYGYTF
>TRBJ2-7|NA|TRBV4-1|NA
TGCGCCAGCAGCCAAGGTCCAGGAACCTACGAGCAGTACTTC
CASSQGPGTYEQYF
>TRBJ2-1|TRBD2|TRBV11-1|NA
TGTGCCAGCAGCTGGAGCGGGGGGGCTTCCTACAATGAGCAGTTCTTC
CASSWSGGASYNEQFF
>TRBJ2-3|TRBD2|TRBV5-4|many
TGTGCCAGCCTTCCGAGCGGGGGGGCCCCTGATACGCAGTATTTT
CASLPSGGAPDTQYF
>TRBJ2-1|NA|TRBV28|NA
TGTGCCAGCAGCCTACCCCCCGCCACCAGGGACGCAAGAAACAATGAGCAGTTCTTC
CASSLPPATRDARNNEQFF
>TRBJ2-3|NA|TRBV11-2|few
TGTGCCAGCAGCTTGGGGCAGGGGCAAACAGATACGCAGTATTTT
CASSLGQGQTDTQYF
>TRBJ1-2|NA|TRBV25-1|NA
TGTGCCAGCAGTGAATATGGAAACCCCCGAGTTCTAGGCTACACCTTC
CASSEYGNPRVLGYTF
>TRBJ2-5|NA|TRBV4-2|NA
TGTGCCAGCAGCCAAGACTCGGGGAGGGAGACCCAGTACTTC
CASSQDSGRETQYF
>TRBJ1-1|TRBD1|TRBV6-2/TRBV6-3|NA
TGTGCCAGCAGTGCCTTGACAGGGTTCACTGAAGCTTTCTTT
CASSALTGFTEAFF
>TRBJ2-4|NA|TRBV3-1|few
TGTGCCAGCAGCCCAAATGAGAGAGCCAAAAACATTCAGTACTTC
CASSPNERAKNIQYF
>TRBJ2-1|NA|TRBV4-1|NA
TGCGCCAGTACAGGGTCCTCAACGGATGAGCAGTTCTTC
CASTGSSTDEQFF
>TRBJ2-7|TRBD1|TRBV7-8|few
TGTGCCAGCAGCCCTCCCCCGGACAGGGGCAGCGACGAGCAGTACTTC
CASSPPPDRGSDEQYF
>TRBJ1-1|NA|TRBV7-9|many
TGTGCCAGCAGCGCCCCAACATCGAACACTGAAGCTTTCTTT
CASSAPTSNTEAFF
>TRBJ2-7|TRBD2|TRBV2|NA
TGTGCCAGCACCATTGGGGGGGGGTCCTACGAGCAGTACTTC
CASTIGGGSYEQYF
>TRBJ2-1|TRBD1|TRBV6-1|few
TGTGCCAGCAGTGAGATCCCGGGACAGGGGAACAATGAGCAGTTCTTC
CASSEIPGQGNNEQFF